Sequencing of this TCR beta chain was carried out in a study of response to subunit inactivated influenza vaccine. Study results and caveats: The study's authors posited that every seasonal influenza vaccination enlists few new T cells.

A word on this clonotype: The antigen is undetermined.

The V gene's germline CDR1 is SGHRS and CDR2 YFSETQ. Trimming took off 5 bases at V and 0 bases at J, with 7 bases between the two ends. This CDR3 region has 13 residues. Each CDR3 protein is one row after TCRdb ran MiXCR on the RT-PCR reads. Of 710,000 or so distinct CDR3 sequences listed, 15% to 18% were seen once; the top ten hold under 14%. The sample in question was PBMCs from blood, obtained 11 to 12 days after vaccination. The sequence was collected from a man between 45 and 60 years old who received an inactivated influenza vaccine. The J gene is TRBJ2-3, the V gene TRBV5-1; maybe TRBD2 (6 bases). DNA for the CDR3: TGCGCCAGCAGGGCGGGAAGCACAGATACGCAGTATTTT. Amino acid sequence: CASRAGSTDTQYF.